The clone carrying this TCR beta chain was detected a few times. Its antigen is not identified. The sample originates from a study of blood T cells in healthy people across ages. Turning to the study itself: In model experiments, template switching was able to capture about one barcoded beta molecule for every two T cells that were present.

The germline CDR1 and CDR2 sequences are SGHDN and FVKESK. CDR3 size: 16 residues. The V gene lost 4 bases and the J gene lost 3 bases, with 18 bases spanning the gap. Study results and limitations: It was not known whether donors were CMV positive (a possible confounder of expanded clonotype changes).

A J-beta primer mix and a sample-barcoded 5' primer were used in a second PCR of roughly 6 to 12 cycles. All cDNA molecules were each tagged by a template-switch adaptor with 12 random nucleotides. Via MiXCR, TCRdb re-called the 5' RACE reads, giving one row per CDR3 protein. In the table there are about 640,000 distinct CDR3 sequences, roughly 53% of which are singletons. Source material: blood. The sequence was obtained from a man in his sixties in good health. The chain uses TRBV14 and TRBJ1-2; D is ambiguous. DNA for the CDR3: TGTGCCAGCAGCCGAGGCTGGATCGGCGGATACTATGGCTACACCTTC. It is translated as CASSRGWIGGYYGYTF.